The 5 T cell receptor beta chains in this list originate from one sample, sequenced in a study of blood T cell repertoires in COVID-19. The protocol was immunoSEQ multiplex PCR, while the TCRdb copy is restricted to in-frame clones and leaves out a portion. This table holds roughly 300,000 clones, around 90% found once. Sequencing was done on a sample of PBMCs or T cells enriched from blood (not recorded which). The receptor source for this set is a woman aged 30 to 39 who had recovered from COVID-19.

The rearrangement joins TRBV19 to TRBJ1-4, with a tentative D call TRBD1 (6 bases). Germline CDR1 and CDR2: LNHDA and SQIVND (reference sequence). The CDR3 sequence is 14 residues long. V was clipped by 5 bases and J by 1 base, with 8 bases between them. This CDR3 is CASSYRETNEKLFF. CDR3 nucleotides: TGTGCCAGTAGTTACAGGGAAACTAATGAAAAACTGTTTTTT.

The V call is TRBV6-5, the J call TRBJ2-1; D is uncertain. The CDR3 sequence is 15 residues long. The ends were cut back, 0 bases at V and 5 bases at J, with 11 bases in the middle. The germline V gene encodes CDR1 MNHEY and CDR2 SVGAGI. The CDR3 nucleotides are TGTGCCAGCAGTTACTCATCTCCTATGCACAATGAGCAGTTCTTC. Translating it yields CASSYSSPMHNEQFF.

The J gene is TRBJ2-1, the V gene TRBV5-1, with 8 bases matching TRBD2. CDR3 length equals 16 residues. Germline values: CDR1 SGHRS, CDR2 YFSETQ. The ends lost 4 bases at V and 3 bases at J; junction bases unmatched: 9. The CDR3 sequence is CASSLGAGVNYNEQFF. CDR3 DNA sequence: TGCGCCAGCAGCCTCGGAGCGGGAGTCAACTACAATGAGCAGTTCTTC.

This clone appeared a few times. CDR3 sequence reads: CASSPFPAGDYEQYF. The CDR3 DNA is TGTGCCAGCAGCCCCTTCCCAGCGGGAGATTACGAGCAGTACTTC. The chain recombines TRBV3-1 (or the pseudogene TRBV3-2) with TRBJ2-7, with 8 positions matching TRBD2. Germline lookup yields CDR1 LGHDT and CDR2 YNNKEL (reference sequence). Trimming took 4 bases from V and 4 from J; bases not matched to a gene: 9. The CDR3 runs 15 residues.

The rearrangement uses TRBV28 and TRBJ1-1; unclear D gene. The CDR3 length is 15 residues. CDR1 MDHEN and CDR2 SYDVKM come from the germline V gene. The V and J ends lost 6 bases and 2 bases respectively, with 16 bases between them. The CDR3 bases are TGTGCCAGCAGCCGGTTTAGGGAGGGAAACACTGAAGCTTTCTTT. This translates into CASSRFREGNTEAFF.